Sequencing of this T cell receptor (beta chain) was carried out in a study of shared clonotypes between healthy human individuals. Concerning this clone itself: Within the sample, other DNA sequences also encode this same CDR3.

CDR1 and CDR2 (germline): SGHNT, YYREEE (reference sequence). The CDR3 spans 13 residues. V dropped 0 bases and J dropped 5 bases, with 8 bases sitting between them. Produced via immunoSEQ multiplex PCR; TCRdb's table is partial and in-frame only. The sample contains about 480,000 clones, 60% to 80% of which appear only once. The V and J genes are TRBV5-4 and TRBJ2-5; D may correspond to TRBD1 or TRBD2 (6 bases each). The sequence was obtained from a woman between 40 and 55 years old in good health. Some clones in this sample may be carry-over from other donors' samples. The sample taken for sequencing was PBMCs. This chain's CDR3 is CASSLGGGETQYF. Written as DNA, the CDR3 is TGTGCCAGCAGCTTGGGAGGGGGGGAGACCCAGTACTTC.